These 26 T cell receptor beta chains came from one sample sequenced in a study of T-cell reconstitution after alpha-beta-depleted transplantation in children. Molecular barcoding with unique molecular identifiers was used for the TCRbeta library. TCRdb reprocessed the PCR reads via MiXCR and lists one record per CDR3 protein. The data show around 490,000 distinct CDR3 sequences, 11% seen once. Here the sequenced sample was PBMCs, mostly from graft donor cells, taken 180 days after TCRalphabeta/CD19-depleted stem cell transplant. Receptors originate from a female patient aged 2-15 years who had a stem cell transplant for aplastic anemia, so the T cells may come from the graft donor.

This clonotype was counted at least ten times. This chain joins TRBV7-9 and TRBJ2-1, with D hard to call. Germline CDR1 and CDR2: SEHNR and FQNEAQ (reference sequence). CDR3 length equals 15 residues. The V and J ends lost 5 bases and 0 bases respectively, with 11 bases between them. The CDR3 sequence is CASSKSRVSYNEQFF. The CDR3 region has the DNA TGTGCCAGCAGCAAGAGCAGAGTCTCCTACAATGAGCAGTTCTTC.

The chain is built from TRBV28 and TRBJ1-3; D possibly corresponds to TRBD1 (5 bases). With 10 bases removed from V and 0 bases from J, the gap between germline ends came to 13 bases. This CDR3 spans 14 amino acids. Germline values: CDR1 MDHEN, CDR2 SYDVKM. The CDR3 DNA sequence: TGTGCCACGGGACGGGTATCCTCTGGAAACACCATATATTTT. Its protein is CATGRVSSGNTIYF. Filled out from reference TRBV28 and TRBJ1-3, the complete variable domain reads DVKVTQSSRYLVKRTGEKVFLECVQDMDHENMFWYRQDPGLGLRLIYFSYDVKMKEKGDIPEGYSVSREKKERFSLILESASTNQTSMYLCATGRVSSGNTIYFGEGSWLTVV.

This clonotype came up a few times. V and J are TRBV13 and TRBJ1-1; no definite D call. The V gene's germline CDR1 is PRHDT and CDR2 FYEKMQ (reference sequence). The V end lost 5 bases, the J end lost 4 bases, and 17 bases lay between the germline ends. This CDR3 is built from 15 residues. The CDR3 loop reads CASSPSLGVGTEAFF. As DNA, the CDR3 is TGTGCCAGCAGCCCCAGTTTGGGAGTAGGCACTGAAGCTTTCTTT.

This clonotype is a singleton in its sample. One end of the junction is discordant with germline, which a read error may explain. The chain carries TRBV6-4 and TRBJ2-1; 12 bases match TRBD2. This CDR3 has 18 amino acids. Germline V gene sequence: CDR1 MRHNA, CDR2 SNTAGT. The DNA for the CDR3 is TGTGCCATCAGTTTTAGCCTAGCGGGAGGGTTCTCCTACAATGAGCAGTTCTTC. This gives the protein CAISFSLAGGFSYNEQFF.

This clonotype was detected a few times. This rearrangement joins TRBV6-2 or TRBV6-3 to TRBJ2-3; 9 bases match TRBD2. The CDR3 runs to 18 residues. The V segment lost 0 bases and the J segment 3 bases; nucleotides outside the gene matches: 10. Germline lookup yields CDR1 MNHEY and CDR2 SVGEGT. CDR3 nucleotide sequence: TGTGCCAGCAGTTACTCGAACGCGGGAGGGCCTCGTACAGATACGCAGTATTTT. The encoded protein is CASSYSNAGGPRTDTQYF.

This clonotype was found a few times. The V and J genes are TRBV10-3 and TRBJ2-3; 8 bases line up with TRBD2. Germline CDR1 and CDR2: ENHRY and SYGVKD. V lost 7 bases and J lost 1; bases outside the gene matches: 7. CDR3 length equals 15 residues. The CDR3 region has the DNA TGTGCCATCATATTGGCACTAGCGGGCACAGATACGCAGTATTTT. Protein: CAIILALAGTDTQYF.

This clonotype was picked up a small number of times. The chain carries TRBV7-9 and TRBJ1-4; the D gene is possibly TRBD1 (5 bases). This CDR3 has 15 residues. Trimming took off 1 base at V and 4 bases at J, with 10 bases between the two ends. Per germline, CDR1 SEHNR and CDR2 FQNEAQ (reference sequence). CDR3 in amino acids: CASSLDRQFNEKLFF. CDR3 bases: TGTGCCAGCAGCTTAGACAGGCAGTTTAATGAAAAACTGTTTTTT.

The sample holds a few counts of this clonotype. The chain joins TRBV7-2 to TRBJ2-6; D is undetermined. Trimming removed 1 base from V and 4 bases from J, with 11 bases in between. The CDR3 has 16 amino acids. The germline gives CDR1 SGHTA, CDR2 FQGNSA. The CDR3 here is CASSLVGVPGANVLTF. For the CDR3, the DNA is TGTGCCAGCAGCTTAGTAGGCGTCCCCGGGGCCAACGTCCTGACTTTC. The full variable domain, in which reference TRBV7-2 and TRBJ2-6 provide the parts outside the CDR3, is GAGVSQSPSNKVTEKGKDVELRCDPISGHTALYWYRQSLGQGLEFLIYFQGNSAPDKSGLPSDRFSAERTGGSVSTLTIQRTQQEDSAVYLCASSLVGVPGANVLTFGAGSRLTVL.

This clonotype was seen only a few times. The chain recombines TRBV7-2 with TRBJ1-2, with D unclear. CDR1 is SGHTA and CDR2 is FQGNSA in the germline V gene. This CDR3 has 14 amino acids. V was cut by 1 base and J by 8 bases, with 14 bases left in between. CDR3: CASSLERSSRGYTF. The CDR3 region has the DNA TGTGCCAGCAGCTTAGAACGCTCGAGCAGGGGCTACACCTTC.

The V and J genes are TRBV7-2 and TRBJ2-5, with 10 bases aligning to TRBD2. Germline CDR1 and CDR2: SGHTA and FQGNSA. V shed 5 bases and J 5 bases; nucleotides not matched to a gene: 8. The CDR3 consists of 15 residues. This chain's CDR3 is CASSPASGRLETQYF. The CDR3 region has the DNA TGTGCCAGCAGCCCCGCTAGCGGGAGACTCGAGACCCAGTACTTC. Supplemented by reference TRBV7-2 and TRBJ2-5, the full variable domain reads GAGVSQSPSNKVTEKGKDVELRCDPISGHTALYWYRQSLGQGLEFLIYFQGNSAPDKSGLPSDRFSAERTGGSVSTLTIQRTQQEDSAVYLCASSPASGRLETQYFGPGTRLLVL.

This clonotype was seen more than once but under ten times. V usage is TRBV29-1 and J usage is TRBJ2-3; either TRBD1 or TRBD2 may fit D (5 bases each). Germline V gene lookup returns CDR1 SQVTM and CDR2 ANQGSEA. V shed 7 bases and J shed 4 bases, with 18 bases lying between them. CDR3 length: 14 amino acids. CDR3 sequence reads: CSARGRRDPDTQYF. The CDR3 region has the DNA TGCAGCGCCCGCGGTCGACGGGACCCAGATACGCAGTATTTT.

This clonotype was counted many times. The chain joins TRBV7-2 to TRBJ2-3, with D maybe TRBD2 (6 bases). Looked up from germline, CDR1 is SGHTA and CDR2 is FQGNSA. The CDR3 runs 16 residues. V lost 1 base, J lost 0 bases, and 11 bases lay in between. CDR3 loop: CASSLGLAASTDTQYF. For the CDR3, the DNA is TGTGCCAGCAGCTTAGGTTTAGCGGCTAGCACAGATACGCAGTATTTT.

This rearrangement joins TRBV7-2 to TRBJ2-1; 10 bases match TRBD2. There are 16 residues in the CDR3. Germline V gives CDR1 SGHTA, CDR2 FQGNSA. The J segment lost 4 bases and the V segment lost 5 bases, leaving 8 bases of the junction unmatched. CDR3 nucleotides: TGTGCCAGCAGCCCGGTGGGGACTAGCGAATACAATGAGCAGTTCTTC. Protein sequence: CASSPVGTSEYNEQFF.

This clonotype was picked up a small number of times. This chain links TRBV28 with TRBJ1-2; D uncertain. Germline V lookup: CDR1 MDHEN, CDR2 SYDVKM. V dropped 7 bases and J dropped 4 bases, with 10 bases sitting between them. The CDR3 is 12 residues long. The CDR3 DNA is TGTGCCAGCAAACCAGAGCTCTATGGCTACACCTTC. Amino acid sequence: CASKPELYGYTF.

The sample holds a few counts of this clonotype. V gene TRBV5-1 combines with J gene TRBJ2-5; 9 bases match TRBD1. The germline CDR1 and CDR2 sequences are SGHRS and YFSETQ. This CDR3 comprises 15 residues. Losses at the gene ends were 4 bases for V and 4 bases for J; bases not matched to a gene: 8. CDR3 sequence (DNA): TGCGCCAGCAGCCTCCCGACAGGGGGGAGAGAGACCCAGTACTTC. Translated: CASSLPTGGRETQYF. The full variable domain, rest sourced from reference TRBV5-1 and TRBJ2-5, is KAGVTQTPRYLIKTRGQQVTLSCSPISGHRSVSWYQQTPGQGLQFLFEYFSETQRNKGNFPGRFSGRQFSNSRSEMNVSTLELGDSALYLCASSLPTGGRETQYFGPGTRLLVL.

This clonotype has more than one count but fewer than ten. CDR3 amino acids: CASTSGSGANVLTF. The CDR3 DNA is TGTGCCAGTACGTCAGGGTCTGGGGCCAACGTCCTGACTTTC. The rearrangement joins TRBV27 to TRBJ2-6, with D possibly matching TRBD1 (5 bases). V was trimmed by 9 bases and J by 1 base, leaving 10 bases between them. CDR1 and CDR2 from the germline V gene are MNHEY and SMNVEV (reference sequence). The CDR3 contains 14 residues.

This clonotype turned up a few times. J is TRBJ2-7 and V is TRBV7-3; D possibly uses TRBD1 or TRBD2 (5 bases each). The CDR3 loop spans 12 amino acids. The ends were cut back, 8 bases at V and 6 bases at J, with 14 bases in the middle. CDR1 and CDR2 (germline): SGHTA, FQGTGA. The CDR3 DNA reads as TGTGCCAGCCTTCCAGAGGGGCGCGAGCAGTACTTC. This sequence encodes CASLPEGREQYF.

This clonotype was seen at least ten times. The chain couples TRBV12-3 or TRBV12-4 to TRBJ2-5; 13 nucleotides agree with TRBD2. J gave up 5 bases and V 7 bases, and 4 bases lay outside the gene matches. The CDR3 contains 14 residues. The CDR3 sequence: CASTILAGGETQYF. DNA of the CDR3: TGTGCCAGCACCATACTAGCGGGAGGGGAGACCCAGTACTTC.

This clonotype appeared a few times. V and J are TRBV20-1 and TRBJ1-1; TRBD1 matches 9 bases. The CDR3 is 14 amino acids. Germline V gene sequence: CDR1 DFQATT, CDR2 SNEGSKA (reference sequence). The V segment lost 6 bases and the J segment 6 bases; nucleotides outside the gene matches: 11. The CDR3 DNA reads TGCAGTGCGAAACAGGGGGCAGGAGGCTCTGAAGCTTTCTTT. Protein product: CSAKQGAGGSEAFF.

The CDR3 reads CASSPNIPRGTGELFF. The CDR3 coding sequence is TGTGCCAGCTCCCCAAACATACCACGAGGCACCGGGGAGCTGTTTTTT. J is TRBJ2-2 and V is TRBV18; D is unresolved. The CDR3 has 16 residues. The germline V gene has CDR1 KGHSH and CDR2 LQKENI. Trimming left V 6 bases short and J 4 bases short, with 18 bases between.

This clonotype was seen more than once but under ten times. J is TRBJ2-2 and V is TRBV27; D assignment may be TRBD1 or TRBD2 (5 bases each). CDR1 is MNHEY and CDR2 is SMNVEV in the germline V gene (reference sequence). The CDR3 contains 16 residues. Trimming stripped 2 bases from V and 0 bases from J, with 10 bases between. The CDR3 nucleotides are TGTGCCAGCAGTTTACGTAGGGGAGCGAACACCGGGGAGCTGTTTTTT. Translated, it gives CASSLRRGANTGELFF.

This clonotype has a handful of counts. This chain connects TRBV12-5 to TRBJ2-5, with 7 bases fitting TRBD1. The germline V gene encodes CDR1 LGHNT and CDR2 FRNRAP. V shed 0 bases and J 3 bases; nucleotides not matched to a gene: 4. The CDR3 totals 15 residues. The CDR3 DNA reads TGTGCTAGTGGTTTGGTACCCGGGACAGAAGAGACCCAGTACTTC. As protein: CASGLVPGTEETQYF.

J is TRBJ2-3 and V is TRBV30; D is unclear. V shed 2 bases and J shed 6 bases, with 15 bases lying between them. This CDR3 is built from 14 residues. CDR1 and CDR2 (germline): GTSNPN, SVGIG (reference sequence). The CDR3 here is CAWSQTSSVDTQYF. In DNA form, the CDR3 reads TGTGCCTGGAGTCAGACCTCCTCCGTTGATACGCAGTATTTT. Drawing the rest from reference TRBV30 and TRBJ2-3, the complete variable domain is SQTIHQWPATLVQPVGSPLSLECTVEGTSNPNLYWYRQAAGRGLQLLFYSVGIGQISSEVPQNLSASRPQDRQFILSSKKLLLSDSGFYLCAWSQTSSVDTQYFGPGTRLTVL.

Many counts were recorded for this clonotype. This chain uses TRBV7-2 with TRBJ1-2, with 8 bases aligning to TRBD1. Germline CDR1 SGHTA, CDR2 FQGNSA. The V gene end was trimmed by 5 bases and the J gene end by 8 bases; junction bases not matched to a gene: 10. CDR3 length: 14 residues. The CDR3: CASSPGQAWEGYTF. CDR3 nucleotides: TGTGCCAGCAGCCCGGGACAGGCCTGGGAGGGCTACACCTTC.

This chain links TRBV11-2 with TRBJ1-2; 8 bases map to TRBD1. The V segment lost 1 base and the J segment 5 bases; nucleotides outside the gene matches: 6. CDR3 length equals 15 residues. In germline, CDR1 is SGHAT, CDR2 FQNNGV. The CDR3 region is CASSLVAGGTYGYTF. CDR3 coding DNA: TGTGCCAGCAGCTTAGTGGCAGGGGGCACGTATGGCTACACCTTC.

This clonotype has just a few counts. The chain is built from TRBV7-9 and TRBJ1-3; 9 bases match TRBD1. Per germline, CDR1 SEHNR and CDR2 FQNEAQ (reference sequence). This CDR3 contains 16 residues. The junction had 7 bases not matched to a gene; V was cut back by 3 bases and J by 4 bases. The CDR3 DNA follows: TGTGCCAGCAGCTTCCGGGGACAGGGTCCAGGAAACACCATATATTTT. It encodes CASSFRGQGPGNTIYF. Full variable domain (outside the CDR3, taken from reference TRBV7-9 and TRBJ1-3): DTGVSQNPRHKITKRGQNVTFRCDPISEHNRLYWYRQTLGQGPEFLTYFQNEAQLEKSRLLSDRFSAERPKGSFSTLEIQRTEQGDSAMYLCASSFRGQGPGNTIYFGEGSWLTVV.